Listed below are T cell receptor beta chains from one sample, sequenced in a study of regulatory and conventional T cells in breast cancer. Using its own MiXCR run on the PCR reads, TCRdb lists one record per CDR3 protein. This sample has about 16,000 distinct CDR3 sequences; approximately 29% occur once, and the top ten carry roughly 1.7%. The material sequenced was conventional T cells from blood. These TCRs come from a female donor in good health. CDR3s include the opening cysteine and the closing phenylalanine or tryptophan. Each record gives: J gene, D gene, V gene, clone size, CDR3 DNA, CDR3 protein. A D gene is named only where the DNA matches it firmly. The listing skips clone size in some rows; elsewhere it reads once, few, many or a size class.

J: TRBJ2-3; D: .; V: TRBV7-9; size: .; DNA: TGTGCCAGCAACTCTCCTGGCGGCACAGATCCGCAGTATTTT; CDR3: CASNSPGGTDPQYF
J: TRBJ2-7; D: TRBD1; V: TRBV13; size: .; DNA: TGTGCCAGCAGCTCGGCCTGGGACAGGGGTATCTCCTACGAGCAGTACTTC; CDR3: CASSSAWDRGISYEQYF
J: TRBJ2-5; D: TRBD2; V: TRBV7-2; size: .; DNA: TGTGCCAGCAGCTTTGCGGGAGGGCAAGAGACCCAGTACTTC; CDR3: CASSFAGGQETQYF
J: TRBJ1-1; D: .; V: TRBV6-5; size: .; DNA: TGTGCCAGCACCTACCGGCCAGGGGACACTGAAGCTTTCTTT; CDR3: CASTYRPGDTEAFF
J: TRBJ2-7; D: .; V: TRBV7-2; size: .; DNA: TGTGCCAGCAGCTTATACGCCTACGAGCAGTACTTC; CDR3: CASSLYAYEQYF
J: TRBJ2-7; D: TRBD1; V: TRBV6-5; size: .; DNA: TGTGCCAGCAGTTCTAGGACAGGGCGTGAGCAGTACTTC; CDR3: CASSSRTGREQYF
J: TRBJ2-3; D: TRBD1; V: TRBV10-3; size: .; DNA: TGTGCCATCAGCCCCGACAGGGGTGGAGATACGCAGTATTTT; CDR3: CAISPDRGGDTQYF
J: TRBJ1-1; D: .; V: TRBV10-2; size: few; DNA: TGCGCCAGCAGTGAGTCGGACGGACGGGAAGCTTTCTTT; CDR3: CASSESDGREAFF
J: TRBJ1-1; D: .; V: TRBV7-9; size: .; DNA: TGTGCCAGCAGCTCGACATCGAACACTGAAGCTTTCTTT; CDR3: CASSSTSNTEAFF
J: TRBJ2-3; D: TRBD2; V: TRBV7-3; size: .; DNA: TGTGCCACCAAGCGGAGCCGGGAGGCAGATACGCAGTATTTT; CDR3: CATKRSREADTQYF
J: TRBJ2-5; D: .; V: TRBV24-1; size: .; DNA: TGTGCCACTCGGCGAGGTCCTCAAGAGACCCAGTACTTC; CDR3: CATRRGPQETQYF
J: TRBJ2-3; D: TRBD2; V: TRBV6-2/TRBV6-3; size: .; DNA: TGTGCCATGAGCGCGGCAGCGGGGCGTAGCACAGATACGCAGTATTTT; CDR3: CAMSAAAGRSTDTQYF
J: TRBJ1-3; D: .; V: TRBV2; size: .; DNA: TGTGCCAGCAGTTCGGACTCTGGAAACACCATATATTTT; CDR3: CASSSDSGNTIYF
J: TRBJ1-1; D: .; V: TRBV12-3/TRBV12-4; size: few; DNA: TGTGCCAGCATCCTGAACACTGAAGCTTTCTTT; CDR3: CASILNTEAFF
J: TRBJ1-1; D: .; V: TRBV7-3; size: few; DNA: TGTGCCAGCAGCTTAACCGCGGTCACTGAAGCTTTCTTT; CDR3: CASSLTAVTEAFF
J: TRBJ1-2; D: .; V: TRBV5-1; size: few; DNA: TGCGCCAGCAGCTTGGAGGAGCCCTATGGCTACACCTTC; CDR3: CASSLEEPYGYTF
J: TRBJ2-7; D: .; V: TRBV5-1; size: .; DNA: TGCGCCAGCAGCTTCCCTACCGCCGGAACCTACGAGCAGTACTTC; CDR3: CASSFPTAGTYEQYF
J: TRBJ1-4; D: .; V: TRBV7-9; size: many; DNA: TGTGCCAGCAGCCCAGGACCAGGGGTCGAAAAACTGTTTTTT; CDR3: CASSPGPGVEKLFF
J: TRBJ2-1; D: .; V: TRBV29-1; size: medium-sized; DNA: TGCAGCGTTGCGGAGGCTAGCTCCTACAATGAGCAGTTCTTC; CDR3: CSVAEASSYNEQFF
J: TRBJ1-6; D: TRBD1; V: TRBV19; size: large; DNA: TGTGCCAGTACTCCATCAGTCCGGACAGGGGACGATTCACCCCTCCACTTT; CDR3: CASTPSVRTGDDSPLHF
J: TRBJ2-7; D: .; V: TRBV11-2; size: few; DNA: TGTGCCAGCAGCTTAGAGGGGGGGACAGCCAGGCTGAGGGAGCAGTACTTC; CDR3: CASSLEGGTARLREQYF
J: TRBJ2-7; D: .; V: TRBV6-2/TRBV6-3; size: .; DNA: TGTGCCAGCAGCCTAAGGGGTCCCGAGCAGTACTTC; CDR3: CASSLRGPEQYF
J: TRBJ2-7; D: .; V: TRBV12-3/TRBV12-4; size: .; DNA: TGTGCCAGCAGTTTAGAGGGAGGCTACAAGCAGTACTTC; CDR3: CASSLEGGYKQYF
J: TRBJ2-5; D: TRBD2; V: TRBV7-2; size: many; DNA: TGTGCCAGCAGTTCGGGACTAGCGGGAGAAGAAGAGACCCAGTACTTC; CDR3: CASSSGLAGEEETQYF
J: TRBJ2-5; D: .; V: TRBV3-1; size: few; DNA: TGTGCCAGCAGCACCTGGGCCGCCGGGGAGACCCAGTACTTC; CDR3: CASSTWAAGETQYF
J: TRBJ2-1; D: .; V: TRBV7-2; size: .; DNA: TGTGCCAGCAGCCGTTACGGCTACAATGAGCAGTTCTTC; CDR3: CASSRYGYNEQFF
J: TRBJ1-5; D: .; V: TRBV12-3/TRBV12-4; size: few; DNA: TGTGCCAGCAGTTTAGCGCTCGTTAATCAGCCCCAGCATTTT; CDR3: CASSLALVNQPQHF
J: TRBJ2-2; D: .; V: TRBV7-9; size: many; DNA: TGTGCCAGCAGCGATGACGTGACGGGCGCGAACACCGGGGAGCTGTTTTTT; CDR3: CASSDDVTGANTGELFF
J: TRBJ1-2; D: .; V: TRBV12-3/TRBV12-4; size: .; DNA: TGTGCCACCCCACCGGACACCAACTATGGCTACACCTTC; CDR3: CATPPDTNYGYTF
J: TRBJ2-3; D: TRBD2; V: TRBV29-1; size: .; DNA: TGCAGCTTAAGCCCGGCGGGACTAGCGGGGGCCCGCACAGATACGCAGTATTTT; CDR3: CSLSPAGLAGARTDTQYF
J: TRBJ2-1; D: TRBD2; V: TRBV12-3/TRBV12-4; size: .; DNA: TGTGCCAGCAGTTTAGAGAGTCTAGCGGGGGTCTACAATGAGCAGTTCTTC; CDR3: CASSLESLAGVYNEQFF
J: TRBJ2-7; D: TRBD1; V: TRBV20-1; size: few; DNA: TGCAGTGCTAGGAGGACAGGGAAACTTTACGAGCAGTACTTC; CDR3: CSARRTGKLYEQYF
J: TRBJ2-3; D: .; V: TRBV5-1; size: few; DNA: TGCGCCAGCAGCCCTGGGGAAGATACGCAGTATTTT; CDR3: CASSPGEDTQYF
J: TRBJ1-6; D: .; V: TRBV7-9; size: few; DNA: TGTGCCAGCAGCGCGGGAGGGCCACCCCTCCACTTT; CDR3: CASSAGGPPLHF
J: TRBJ2-1; D: TRBD1; V: TRBV7-9; size: .; DNA: TGTGCCAGCAGCTTAGGGTCACACAGGGGAAGGCTGAGCTCCTACAATGAGCAGTTCTTC; CDR3: CASSLGSHRGRLSSYNEQFF
J: TRBJ2-5; D: TRBD2; V: TRBV6-1; size: .; DNA: TGTGCCAGCAGTGTGACTAGCGGGAGTATGGGAGAGACCCAGTACTTC; CDR3: CASSVTSGSMGETQYF
J: TRBJ1-1; D: .; V: TRBV20-1; size: few; DNA: TGCAGTGCTAGCAAATCGGGACTCCAGGTTAACACTGAAGCTTTCTTT; CDR3: CSASKSGLQVNTEAFF